This TCR beta chain was sequenced for a study of T-cell memory formation after mild COVID-19. TCRdb re-called the 5' RACE reads through MiXCR, storing one row per CDR3 protein. The table records under 650,000 distinct CDR3 sequences, about a sixth of them present only once. This clonotype was found a few times. The antigen is not known. Notes on the study in general: There was a balanced CD4/CD8 profile in clones contracting day 15 to 85, and later expanders leaned CD4+.

Trimming took 1 base from V and 5 from J, leaving 9 bases between them. In germline, CDR1 is MGHRA, CDR2 YSYEKL. The CDR3 is 13 residues long. The chain employs TRBV4-1 and TRBJ2-7; D ambiguous. Sequences were obtained from PBMCs or a T cell subset sorted from them (not recorded which). This sequence was found in an adult woman who had mild COVID-19 (a few samples of this study predate the infection). Cell type and time point are not known. CDR3: CASSQVGVHEQYF. The CDR3 DNA reads TGCGCCAGCAGCCAAGTAGGTGTCCACGAGCAGTACTTC.